This TCR beta chain was retrieved from a study of blood T cell repertoires in COVID-19. The wider study: Acute and convalescent COVID-19 samples came from the United States, Italy and Spain. PBMCs, B-cell-depleted T cells, or T cells were the source of the cDNA or gDNA that made up the material.

Original methodology: Reference gene primer amplification yielded estimated nucleated cell counts. The protocol was immunoSEQ multiplex PCR, while the TCRdb copy is restricted to in-frame clones and leaves out a portion. Clonal size and the V and J genes are those of that table, whereas D and trimming came from the DNA. This sample carries about 210,000 clones, about 87% of them seen once, and the ten largest clones take approximately 1.6%. This clone is a singleton in its sample. Specimen: peripheral blood. This TCR was recovered from a man aged 65 to 85 with acute or convalescent COVID-19.

CDR3 loop: CASSPGQGIFYGYTF. The DNA of the CDR3 is TGTGCCAGCAGCCCGGGACAGGGAATATTCTATGGCTACACCTTC. The V gene is TRBV5-8, the J gene TRBJ1-2, with TRBD1 matching over 9 bases. Trimming cost V 4 bases and J 4 bases; bases outside gene matches: 8. The CDR3 loop spans 15 amino acids. Per the germline V gene, CDR1 is SGHTS and CDR2 is YDEGEE.